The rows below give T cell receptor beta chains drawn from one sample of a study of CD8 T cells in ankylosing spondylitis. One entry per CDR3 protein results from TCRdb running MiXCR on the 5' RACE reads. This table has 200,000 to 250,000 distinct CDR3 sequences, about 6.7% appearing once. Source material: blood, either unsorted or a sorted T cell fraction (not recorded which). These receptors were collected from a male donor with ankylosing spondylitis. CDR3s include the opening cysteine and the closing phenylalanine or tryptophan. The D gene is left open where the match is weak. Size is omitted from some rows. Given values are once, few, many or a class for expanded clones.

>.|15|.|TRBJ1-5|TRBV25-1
CASSPTENFNQPQHF
TGTGCCAGCAGTCCGACCGAAAACTTCAATCAGCCCCAGCATTTT
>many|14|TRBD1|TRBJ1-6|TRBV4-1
CASSPGTGVSPLHF
TGCGCCAGCAGTCCCGGGACAGGGGTTTCACCCCTCCACTTT
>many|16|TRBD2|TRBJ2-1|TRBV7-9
CASWGGEFLSYNEQFF
TGTGCCAGCTGGGGGGGGGAATTCCTTTCCTACAATGAGCAGTTCTTC
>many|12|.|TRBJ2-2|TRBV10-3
CAAKRLTGELFF
TGTGCCGCCAAGCGGTTAACCGGGGAGCTGTTTTTT
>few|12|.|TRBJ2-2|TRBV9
CASSVNTGELFF
TGTGCCAGCAGCGTAAACACCGGGGAGCTGTTTTTT
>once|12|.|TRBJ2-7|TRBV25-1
CASTGLAYEQYF
TGTGCCAGCACGGGCCTCGCCTACGAGCAGTACTTC
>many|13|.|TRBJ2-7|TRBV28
CAARRQGNYEQYF
TGTGCCGCTCGGAGGCAGGGTAACTACGAGCAGTACTTC
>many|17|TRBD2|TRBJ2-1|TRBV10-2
CASSDLPSGRPYNEQFF
TGCGCCAGCAGTGACCTCCCTAGCGGGAGACCCTACAATGAGCAGTTCTTC
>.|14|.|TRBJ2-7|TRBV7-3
CASSLMGDTYEQYF
TGTGCCAGCAGCTTAATGGGGGATACCTACGAGCAGTACTTC
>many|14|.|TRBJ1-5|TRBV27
CASKLGGSNQPQHF
TGTGCCAGCAAACTCGGAGGAAGCAATCAGCCCCAGCATTTT
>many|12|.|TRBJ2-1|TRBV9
CASSVGFNEQFF
TGTGCCAGCAGCGTAGGGTTCAATGAGCAGTTCTTC
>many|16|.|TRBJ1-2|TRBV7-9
CASSSPTQGSNYGYTF
TGTGCCAGCAGCTCGCCGACCCAGGGGTCTAACTATGGCTACACCTTC
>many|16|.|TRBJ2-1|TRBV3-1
CASSQVEGRLYNEQFF
TGTGCCAGCAGCCAAGTCGAGGGGCGTCTCTACAATGAGCAGTTCTTC
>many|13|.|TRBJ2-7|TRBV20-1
CSAKTGRGYEQYF
TGCAGTGCTAAGACAGGGAGGGGCTACGAGCAGTACTTC
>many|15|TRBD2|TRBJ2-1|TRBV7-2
CASSFPGTSGDEQFF
TGTGCCAGCAGCTTTCCCGGGACTAGCGGGGATGAGCAGTTCTTC
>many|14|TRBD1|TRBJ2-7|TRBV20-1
CSARDGDRGYEQYF
TGCAGTGCTAGAGATGGGGACAGGGGTTACGAGCAGTACTTC
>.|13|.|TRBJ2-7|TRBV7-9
CASSFKQYYEQYF
TGTGCCAGCAGCTTTAAACAGTACTACGAGCAGTACTTC
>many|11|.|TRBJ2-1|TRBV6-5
CASTQGNEQFF
TGTGCCAGCACCCAAGGTAATGAGCAGTTCTTC
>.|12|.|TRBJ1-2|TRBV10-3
CAIRTESYGYTF
TGTGCCATCAGGACAGAAAGTTATGGCTACACCTTC
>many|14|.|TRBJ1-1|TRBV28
CASSSLRLSGTAFF
TGTGCCAGCAGTTCCCTCCGTTTGTCGGGAACGGCTTTCTTT
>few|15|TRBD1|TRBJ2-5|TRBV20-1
CSASRPGQGVETQYF
TGCAGTGCTAGTAGGCCGGGACAGGGAGTTGAGACCCAGTACTTC
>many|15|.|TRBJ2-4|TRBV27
CASSPRLGGKNIQYF
TGTGCCAGCAGTCCCCGGTTGGGTGGGAAAAACATTCAGTACTTC
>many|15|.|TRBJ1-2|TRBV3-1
CASSPRGATNYGYTF
TGTGCCAGCAGCCCCCGGGGAGCCACTAACTATGGCTACACCTTC
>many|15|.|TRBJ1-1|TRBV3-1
CASSPGVEANTEAFF
TGTGCCAGCAGCCCGGGAGTGGAGGCGAACACTGAAGCTTTCTTT